This TCR beta chain came from a study of cytomegalovirus exposure and HLA in healthy donors. Overall study: Some 87 million unique TCRs from HLA-typed donors were held in an early release of data.

Whole-study results and caveats: Rates of TCR association differed by HLA locus in a later analysis, with DRB1 highest and HLA-C lowest. In a later analysis, donors in an Asian-associated ancestry cluster reportedly had fewer N-insertions in productive TCRs than the cohort mean. The productive fraction for most TCR beta V segments was about 87% or about 30% in an earlier analysis.

Primers: 60 Vbeta forward and 13 Jbeta reverse. Here immunoSEQ multiplex PCR was the method, and the copy in TCRdb shows in-frame clones only, minus some. This table holds around 30,000 clones, 44% found once. As to this clone: Its antigen is still unknown.

The V end lost 6 bases, the J end lost 5 bases, and 21 bases lay between the germline ends. CDR3 length: 16 amino acids. Germline V gene data show CDR1 as SGHTS and CDR2 as YDEGEE. This rearrangement joins TRBV5-8 to TRBJ1-5, with D perhaps matching TRBD1 (5 bases). This receptor was obtained from a woman in her forties or fifties in good health and CMV-seronegative. The sequencing sample was made of PBMCs. The CDR3 DNA sequence: TGTGCCAGCACCCTTGTTCAAGGGGTTGGCGATCAGCCCCAGCATTTT. Protein product: CASTLVQGVGDQPQHF. Combining the CDR3 with reference TRBV5-8 and TRBJ1-5 gives the whole variable domain EAGVTQSPTHLIKTRGQQATLRCSPISGHTSVYWYQQALGLGLQFLLWYDEGEERNRGNFPPRFSGRQFPNYSSELNVNALELEDSALYLCASTLVQGVGDQPQHFGDGTRLSIL.